Shown below are 32 T cell receptor beta chains from a single sample sequenced in a study of blood T cell repertoires in COVID-19 (dated by TCRdb to 2018 to 2020). Library preparation employed the immunoSEQ multiplex PCR assay. Here the immuneACCESS table is served through TCRdb, limited to in-frame sequences with V and J called. Missing clones are a known gap in these copies; in checked studies unresolved V genes cover under half, and the rest lacks a known reason. For this sample there are approximately 160,000 clones; approximately 82% appear just once. The leading ten clones occupy 4.4% of the sample. Sequencing input: PBMCs or T cells enriched from blood (not recorded which). All receptors come from a woman aged 50 to 65 who had recovered from COVID-19.

The chain uses TRBV4-3 and TRBJ1-5; D gene unclear. Germline V CDR1 and CDR2: LGHNA, YSLEER. The CDR3 contains 13 residues. Deletions cut 2 bases from V and 1 base from J, with 3 bases between. CDR3 amino acids: CASSQSSNQPQHF. CDR3 coding DNA: TGCGCCAGCAGCCAAAGCAGCAATCAGCCCCAGCATTTT.

J is TRBJ2-7 and V is TRBV30; D is possibly TRBD1 (5 bases). Trimming took 1 base from V and 7 from J, leaving 11 bases between them. CDR3 size: 12 residues. Germline CDR1 reads GTSNPN; CDR2 reads SVGIG (reference sequence). The CDR3 loop is CAWSAGKGEQYV. The CDR3 region has the DNA TGTGCCTGGAGTGCAGGGAAAGGGGAGCAGTACGTC.

This chain uses TRBV5-1 with TRBJ2-3, with TRBD1 identical over 8 bases. Germline lookup yields CDR1 SGHRS and CDR2 YFSETQ. Trimming at V came to 2 bases and at J to 5 bases, leaving 7 bases not matched to a gene. This CDR3 is built from 15 residues. The CDR3 spells CASSFHQGAQDTQYF. The CDR3 DNA is TGCGCCAGCAGCTTTCATCAGGGGGCCCAAGATACGCAGTATTTT.

The V and J genes are TRBV28 and TRBJ1-2; possibly TRBD1 for D (6 bases). CDR1 MDHEN and CDR2 SYDVKM come from the germline V gene. CDR3 length equals 14 residues. Trimming pared 3 bases from V and 7 bases from J, leaving 15 bases between. CDR3 amino acids: CASSLLGQSSGYTF. DNA for the CDR3: TGTGCCAGCAGTTTGTTAGGACAGTCGAGTGGCTACACCTTC.

This clone has at least ten counts. At the DNA level, this CDR3 is encoded by other sequences in the same sample as well. The V call is TRBV7-9, the J call TRBJ1-4; 7 nucleotides line up with TRBD1. Germline V gene sequence: CDR1 SEHNR, CDR2 FQNEAQ (reference sequence). The CDR3 consists of 16 residues. V was pared by 3 bases and J by 2 bases, with 6 bases of the junction left unmatched. CDR3 sequence reads: CASSLVSGQTNEKLFF. The DNA of the CDR3 is TGTGCCAGCAGCTTGGTATCGGGACAGACTAATGAAAAACTGTTTTTT.

This rearrangement joins TRBV4-2 to TRBJ2-5; the D is unclear. Germline CDR1 and CDR2: LGHNA and YNFKEQ. V lost 3 bases and J lost 3, with 20 bases in between. The CDR3 is 17 amino acids. The CDR3 coding sequence is TGTGCCAGCAGCCAGGGTCCCAATCACCACGGAGAAGAGACCCAGTACTTC. Translation: CASSQGPNHHGEETQYF.

V and J are TRBV29-1 and TRBJ2-4, with D possibly TRBD2 on 7 matching bases. CDR3 size: 15 residues. V was shortened by 6 bases and J by 2 bases, with 17 bases between the two germline ends. CDR1 is SQVTM and CDR2 is ANQGSEA in the germline V gene. CDR3 coding DNA: TGCAGCGTGGGAGGGGGGGAGAGGACCAAAAACATTCAGTACTTC. Its protein is CSVGGGERTKNIQYF.

J is TRBJ1-1 and V is TRBV5-1, with 8 bases fitting TRBD1. The V and J ends lost 3 bases and 1 base, in that order; junction bases with no gene match: 11. Germline V gene lookup returns CDR1 SGHRS and CDR2 YFSETQ. The CDR3 extends over 17 amino acids. The CDR3 DNA is TGCGCCAGCAGCTACGGACAGGGATGGGTTGGGAACACTGAAGCTTTCTTT. Encoded protein: CASSYGQGWVGNTEAFF.

This sequence joins TRBV7-6 and TRBJ2-2, with 7 positions matching TRBD2. Trimming cost V 5 bases and J 1 base; bases outside gene matches: 7. Germline lookup yields CDR1 SGHVS and CDR2 FNYEAQ. This CDR3 has 16 amino acids. The CDR3 DNA is TGTGCCAGCAGCCCCGCTAGCGGAAAGAACACCGGGGAGCTGTTTTTT. It codes for CASSPASGKNTGELFF.

The chain joins TRBV7-2 to TRBJ1-2, with a tentative D call TRBD1 (5 bases). This CDR3 spans 14 amino acids. Germline-derived CDR1 and CDR2 are SGHTA and FQGNSA. V gave up 8 bases and J gave up 7 bases, with 20 bases separating them. CDR3 residues: CASSPTGSPRGYTF. Here the CDR3 DNA reads TGTGCCAGCTCCCCTACAGGTTCCCCCCGTGGCTACACCTTC. The whole variable domain, filled in from reference TRBV7-2 and TRBJ1-2, reads GAGVSQSPSNKVTEKGKDVELRCDPISGHTALYWYRQSLGQGLEFLIYFQGNSAPDKSGLPSDRFSAERTGGSVSTLTIQRTQQEDSAVYLCASSPTGSPRGYTFGSGTRLTVV.

The rearrangement joins TRBV11-3 to TRBJ1-1, with D uncertain. In germline, CDR1 is SGHNT, CDR2 YENEEA. There are 13 residues in the CDR3. Trimming removed 4 bases from V and 1 base from J, with 7 bases in between. The CDR3 spells CASSSPRNTEAFF. The CDR3 DNA is TGTGCCAGCAGCTCTCCCAGGAACACTGAAGCTTTCTTT.

The chain recombines TRBV7-9 with TRBJ1-4, with TRBD1 matching over 9 bases. The CDR3 covers 15 residues. Losses at the gene ends were 5 bases for V and 2 bases for J; bases not matched to a gene: 3. Germline loops: CDR1 SEHNR, CDR2 FQNEAQ (reference sequence). CDR3 protein: CASSPGTGTNEKLFF. The CDR3 region has the DNA TGTGCCAGCAGCCCGGGGACAGGGACTAATGAAAAACTGTTTTTT.

The genes are TRBV5-1 and TRBJ2-1, with TRBD2 matching 8 bases. V shed 7 bases, J shed 0 bases, and the junction held 9 bases outside the gene matches. The CDR3 consists of 16 residues. Per the germline V gene, CDR1 is SGHRS and CDR2 is YFSETQ. The CDR3 protein is CASCSERGSSYNEQFF. The CDR3, as DNA: TGCGCCAGCTGTTCCGAGCGGGGGAGCTCCTACAATGAGCAGTTCTTC.

This clone was counted only a few times. CDR3 residues: CASSARQGIGYTF. CDR3 sequence (DNA): TGTGCCAGTAGTGCCCGACAGGGTATCGGCTACACCTTC. The chain carries TRBV19 and TRBJ1-2, with 7 bases fitting TRBD1. Trimming at V came to 5 bases and at J to 8 bases, leaving 8 bases not matched to a gene. The CDR3 length is 13 residues. Per the germline V gene, CDR1 is LNHDA and CDR2 is SQIVND (reference sequence).

The chain joins TRBV5-1 to TRBJ2-2; perhaps TRBD1 as D (6 bases). V was clipped by 5 bases and J by 1 base, with 9 bases between them. Germline loops: CDR1 SGHRS, CDR2 YFSETQ. The CDR3 is made up of 14 amino acids. CDR3 nucleotide sequence: TGCGCCAGCAGATGGGGACAGAACACCGGGGAGCTGTTTTTT. Its translation is CASRWGQNTGELFF.

The chain employs TRBV28 and TRBJ1-6, with 9 bases that match TRBD1. This CDR3 contains 14 residues. Trimming removed 5 bases from V and 10 bases from J; junction bases left unmatched: 6. Germline-derived CDR1 and CDR2 are MDHEN and SYDVKM. CDR3 bases: TGTGCCAGCAGTCGCCGGGACAGGGCCTCACCCCTCCACTTT. This encodes CASSRRDRASPLHF.

This chain uses TRBV7-8 with TRBJ1-1; D gene ambiguous. From germline, CDR1 is SGHVS and CDR2 FQNEAQ. The V and J ends lost 5 bases and 1 base respectively, with 8 bases between them. This CDR3 comprises 13 residues. Here the CDR3 reads CASSPTRNTEAFF. The CDR3 DNA follows: TGTGCCAGCAGCCCAACAAGGAACACTGAAGCTTTCTTT.

The chain employs TRBV5-4 and TRBJ2-5; 15 bases fit TRBD2. Germline CDR1 SGHNT, CDR2 YYREEE (reference sequence). Losses at the gene ends were 4 bases for V and 5 bases for J; bases not matched to a gene: 6. This CDR3 is built from 16 residues. CDR3: CASSPVGTSGGETQYF. As DNA, the CDR3 is TGTGCCAGCAGCCCCGTTGGGACTAGCGGGGGGGAGACCCAGTACTTC.

The chain joins TRBV6-4 to TRBJ2-1; D possibly corresponds to TRBD2 (5 bases). Germline V gene lookup returns CDR1 MRHNA and CDR2 SNTAGT. The CDR3 is 14 amino acids. The V end was cut by 4 bases, the J end by 4 bases, with 11 bases between. CDR3 residues: CASSVWTGYNEQFF. The CDR3 DNA is TGTGCCAGCAGTGTTTGGACGGGGTACAATGAGCAGTTCTTC.

The CDR3 here is CASSPGQTGELFF. CDR3 bases: TGTGCCAGCAGCCCGGGACAGACCGGGGAGCTGTTTTTT. The V call is TRBV6-5, the J call TRBJ2-2; TRBD1 matches at 7 bases. Germline V gives CDR1 MNHEY, CDR2 SVGAGI. V was pared by 6 bases and J by 5 bases, with 3 bases of the junction left unmatched. The CDR3 totals 13 residues.

V is TRBV5-6 and J is TRBJ2-5; tentatively, D is TRBD1 (6 bases). The length of the CDR3 is 15 residues. V was trimmed by 0 bases and J by 5 bases, leaving 14 bases between them. Germline-derived CDR1 and CDR2 are SGHDT and YYEEEE. The CDR3 loop reads CASSLAVARGETQYF. CDR3 DNA sequence: TGTGCCAGCAGCTTGGCCGTGGCCAGGGGTGAGACCCAGTACTTC.

This rearrangement joins TRBV28 to TRBJ2-3; possibly TRBD1 for D (6 bases). Germline V lookup: CDR1 MDHEN, CDR2 SYDVKM. CDR3 size: 15 residues. V shed 5 bases and J shed 4 bases, with 16 bases lying between them. CDR3 residues: CASSTTLTGADTQYF. The CDR3 DNA sequence: TGTGCCAGCAGTACTACGTTGACAGGCGCAGATACGCAGTATTTT.

The CDR3 reads CASSSGQGSGNTIYF. In nucleotides, the CDR3 is TGTGCCAGCAGTTCGGGACAGGGCTCTGGAAACACCATATATTTT. The chain combines TRBV28 with TRBJ1-3; 9 bases fit TRBD1. The trim removed 4 bases at V and 0 bases at J, leaving 1 base unmatched. Germline CDR1 and CDR2: MDHEN and SYDVKM. This CDR3 spans 15 amino acids.

Regarding this clone: This sample also contains other DNA sequences that code for the same CDR3. The rearrangement uses TRBV19 and TRBJ1-1; TRBD1 is a possible D gene (5 bases). Germline loops: CDR1 LNHDA, CDR2 SQIVND (reference sequence). V lost 1 base and J lost 1, with 10 bases in between. CDR3 size: 15 residues. The CDR3 is CASSIGGHQNTEAFF. CDR3 bases: TGTGCCAGTAGTATAGGAGGACACCAGAACACTGAAGCTTTCTTT.

In this sample, this clone turned up a few times. This chain uses TRBV29-1 with TRBJ2-1; tentative D call: TRBD2 (6 bases). Trimming left V 4 bases short and J 9 bases short, with 10 bases between. This CDR3 has 11 amino acids. In germline, CDR1 is SQVTM, CDR2 ANQGSEA. CDR3 coding DNA: TGCAGCGTTGCCCTAGCGAGTGAGCAGTTCTTC. Its translation is CSVALASEQFF.

The gene calls are TRBV7-9 and TRBJ1-4; D might be TRBD1 (6 bases). With 4 bases removed from V and 7 bases from J, the gap between germline ends came to 13 bases. CDR3 size: 14 residues. Germline loops: CDR1 SEHNR, CDR2 FQNEAQ (reference sequence). The CDR3 sequence is CASSSGQLREKLFF. In DNA form, the CDR3 reads TGTGCCAGCAGCTCCGGACAGTTACGTGAAAAACTGTTTTTT. Full variable domain (outside the CDR3, taken from reference TRBV7-9 and TRBJ1-4): DTGVSQNPRHKITKRGQNVTFRCDPISEHNRLYWYRQTLGQGPEFLTYFQNEAQLEKSRLLSDRFSAERPKGSFSTLEIQRTEQGDSAMYLCASSSGQLREKLFFGSGTQLSVL.

This clone was seen only a few times. CDR3 in amino acids: CASSVGAGVEKTQYF. CDR3 nucleotide sequence: TGTGCCAGCTCGGTTGGAGCGGGGGTAGAAAAGACCCAGTACTTC. The gene calls are TRBV18 and TRBJ2-5; 8 bases are a match to TRBD2. CDR1 and CDR2 (germline): KGHSH, LQKENI. V was pared by 6 bases and J by 6 bases, with 12 bases of the junction left unmatched. This CDR3 has 15 residues.

The chain joins TRBV7-6 to TRBJ1-2, with a possible D match to TRBD1 (6 bases). This CDR3 is built from 14 residues. Germline V CDR1 and CDR2: SGHVS, FNYEAQ. Trimming removed 4 bases at V and 4 bases at J, with 13 bases between. The CDR3 is CASSSRGDIYGYTF. The CDR3 DNA is TGTGCCAGCAGCTCCCGGGGGGACATCTATGGCTACACCTTC.

This clone has only a few counts. The CDR3 reads CASSWMGGGNEQFF. CDR3 nucleotide sequence: TGTGCCAGCAGCTGGATGGGTGGCGGGAATGAGCAGTTCTTC. This chain links TRBV5-4 with TRBJ2-1; D is perhaps TRBD2 (5 bases). The CDR3 loop spans 14 amino acids. Germline V gene lookup returns CDR1 SGHNT and CDR2 YYREEE (reference sequence). V gave up 3 bases and J gave up 7 bases, with 14 bases separating them. The full variable domain, rest sourced from reference TRBV5-4 and TRBJ2-1, is ETGVTQSPTHLIKTRGQQVTLRCSSQSGHNTVSWYQQALGQGPQFIFQYYREEENGRGNFPPRFSGLQFPNYSSELNVNALELDDSALYLCASSWMGGGNEQFFGPGTRLTVL.

This rearrangement joins TRBV7-2 to TRBJ1-4; a weak D match, TRBD1 (6 bases). This CDR3 has 16 residues. Trimming took 5 bases from V and 1 from J, leaving 14 bases between them. The germline gives CDR1 SGHTA, CDR2 FQGNSA. CDR3 coding DNA: TGTGCCAGCAGCCAAGTGGGGGGGCAAACTAATGAAAAACTGTTTTTT. Amino acids: CASSQVGGQTNEKLFF.

V gene TRBV5-4 combines with J gene TRBJ2-3; TRBD2 matches at 8 bases. Trimming took 5 bases from V and 4 from J; bases not matched to a gene: 12. The CDR3 runs to 16 residues. CDR1 is SGHNT and CDR2 is YYREEE in the germline V gene (reference sequence). For the CDR3, the DNA is TGTGCCAGCAGTTCCGGACTAGCAAGAAAGGCAGATACGCAGTATTTT. It yields the protein CASSSGLARKADTQYF.

The V and J genes are TRBV28 and TRBJ1-2; D not certain. V lost 5 bases, J lost 5 bases, and 15 bases lay in between. Germline loops: CDR1 MDHEN, CDR2 SYDVKM. There are 14 residues in the CDR3. Here the CDR3 reads CASSPHGGGYGYTF. The DNA for the CDR3 is TGTGCCAGCAGTCCGCACGGCGGAGGATATGGCTACACCTTC.